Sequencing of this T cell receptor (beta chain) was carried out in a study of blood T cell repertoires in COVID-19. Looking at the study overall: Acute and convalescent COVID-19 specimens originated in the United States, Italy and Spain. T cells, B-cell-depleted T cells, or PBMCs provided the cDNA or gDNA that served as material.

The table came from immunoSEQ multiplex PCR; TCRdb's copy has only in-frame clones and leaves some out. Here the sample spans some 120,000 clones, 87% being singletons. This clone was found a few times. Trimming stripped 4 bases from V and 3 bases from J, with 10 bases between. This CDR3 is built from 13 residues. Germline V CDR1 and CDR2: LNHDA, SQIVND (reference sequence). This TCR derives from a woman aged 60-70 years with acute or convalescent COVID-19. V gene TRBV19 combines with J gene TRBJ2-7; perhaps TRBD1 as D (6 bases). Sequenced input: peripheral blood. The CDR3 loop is CASSRKGDYEQYF. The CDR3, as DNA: TGTGCCAGTAGTAGAAAGGGGGACTACGAGCAGTACTTC.